The 30 T cell receptor beta chains presented below share a single source sample, sequenced in a study of CD8 T cells in Susac syndrome. Random hexamers were used to reverse transcribe the RNA input (0.5 to 1 ug). TCRdb re-called the immunoSEQ multiplex PCR reads through MiXCR, storing one row per CDR3 protein. The sample carries about 400,000 distinct CDR3 sequences, more than 80% recorded once. Sample: CD8+ T cells from PBMCs. The receptors shown here come from a human donor with multiple sclerosis.

The chain is built from TRBV6-5 and TRBJ1-1; D uncertain. The length of the CDR3 is 17 residues. CDR1 MNHEY and CDR2 SVGAGI come from the germline V gene. With 0 bases removed from V and 5 bases from J, the gap between germline ends came to 19 bases. CDR3 in amino acids: CASSYSKFLGVRTEAFF. As DNA, the CDR3 is TGTGCCAGCAGTTACTCGAAATTTCTCGGGGTTCGGACTGAAGCTTTCTTT.

This clonotype was recorded a few times. The chain uses TRBV19 and TRBJ1-1; no clear D. V shed 1 base and J shed 2 bases, with 8 bases lying between them. The germline V gene has CDR1 LNHDA and CDR2 SQIVND (reference sequence). The CDR3 is 14 amino acids. CDR3 coding DNA: TGTGCCAGTAGTATAGTCTCAGGAAACACTGAAGCTTTCTTT. Translated: CASSIVSGNTEAFF.

The chain is built from TRBV6-5 and TRBJ1-1, with 7 bases aligning to TRBD1. Germline values: CDR1 MNHEY, CDR2 SVGAGI. Germline trimming cut 0 bases from V and 0 bases from J; bases unmatched to any gene: 7. CDR3 length equals 17 residues. CDR3 protein: CASSYSTLDRMNTEAFF. The CDR3 bases are TGTGCCAGCAGTTACTCTACGTTGGACAGGATGAACACTGAAGCTTTCTTT.

The J gene is TRBJ1-2, the V gene TRBV6-2 or TRBV6-3; perhaps TRBD1 as D (5 bases). CDR1 MNHEY and CDR2 SVGEGT come from the germline V gene. CDR3 size: 14 residues. V was pared by 2 bases and J by 4 bases, with 11 bases between. For the CDR3, the DNA is TGTGCCAGCAGTTACGGGGGAGGAGGCTATGGCTACACCTTC. This codes for CASSYGGGGYGYTF.

The count of this clonotype is one. V and J are TRBV29-1 and TRBJ1-1; TRBD1 agrees at 8 bases. Germline V gives CDR1 SQVTM, CDR2 ANQGSEA. Unmatched junction bases numbered 6, after V lost 6 bases and J lost 3 bases. CDR3 length equals 13 residues. DNA of the CDR3: TGCAGCGTCTTGGGACAGGTGTACACTGAAGCTTTCTTT. As protein: CSVLGQVYTEAFF.

This clonotype has just one count. The chain is built from TRBV28 and TRBJ1-1, with D possibly being TRBD1 (5 bases). The germline V gene encodes CDR1 MDHEN and CDR2 SYDVKM. CDR3 length: 15 amino acids. V shed 4 bases and J shed 0 bases, with 12 bases lying between them. For the CDR3, the DNA is TGTGCCAGCAGTTCGATACTACAGGTGAACACTGAAGCTTTCTTT. It codes for CASSSILQVNTEAFF.

This clonotype was counted a few times. This sequence joins TRBV19 and TRBJ2-7, with TRBD1 identical over 7 bases. Germline V gene lookup returns CDR1 LNHDA and CDR2 SQIVND (reference sequence). This CDR3 has 16 residues. With 3 bases clipped from V and 0 bases from J, the junction kept 8 bases outside the gene matches. The CDR3 region is CASSIGSGGHSYEQYF. As DNA, the CDR3 is TGTGCCAGTAGTATCGGATCAGGGGGTCACTCCTACGAGCAGTACTTC.

The chain combines TRBV19 with TRBJ1-4, with unresolved D. V lost 5 bases to trimming and J lost 0 bases, with 13 bases between them. CDR1 is LNHDA and CDR2 is SQIVND in the germline V gene (reference sequence). The CDR3 runs 16 residues. The CDR3 loop is CASSSSSEATNEKLFF. CDR3 nucleotides: TGTGCCAGTAGTTCCTCCTCGGAAGCAACTAATGAAAAACTGTTTTTT.

The chain combines TRBV6-5 with TRBJ2-2, with D perhaps being TRBD1 or TRBD2 (6 bases each). Per germline, CDR1 MNHEY and CDR2 SVGAGI. CDR3 size: 16 residues. Trimming stripped 0 bases from V and 4 bases from J, with 12 bases between. CDR3 residues: CASSYSGGASTGELFF. The CDR3 nucleotides are TGTGCCAGCAGTTACTCGGGGGGCGCAAGCACCGGGGAGCTGTTTTTT.

The chain employs TRBV7-9 and TRBJ2-2; TRBD1 aligns across 11 bases. Germline lookup yields CDR1 SEHNR and CDR2 FQNEAQ (reference sequence). The ends lost 6 bases at V and 4 bases at J; junction bases unmatched: 7. The CDR3 sequence is 16 residues long. The CDR3 sequence is CASRGTGTGGTGELFF. DNA for the CDR3: TGTGCCAGCAGGGGAACCGGGACAGGGGGCACCGGGGAGCTGTTTTTT.

J is TRBJ1-1 and V is TRBV30; 8 bases match TRBD1. The CDR3 is made up of 13 amino acids. Looked up from germline, CDR1 is GTSNPN and CDR2 is SVGIG (reference sequence). With 7 bases clipped from V and 0 bases from J, the junction kept 4 bases outside the gene matches. The CDR3 DNA reads as TGTGCCTACCGGGACAGGTTGAACACTGAAGCTTTCTTT. This sequence encodes CAYRDRLNTEAFF.

The genes are TRBV27 and TRBJ1-2; 11 positions agree with TRBD1. The germline gives CDR1 MNHEY, CDR2 SMNVEV (reference sequence). Losses at the gene ends were 3 bases for V and 4 bases for J; bases not matched to a gene: 1. CDR3 length: 14 residues. In nucleotides, the CDR3 is TGTGCCAGCAGTTTCGGGACAGGGGGCTATGGCTACACCTTC. Translated: CASSFGTGGYGYTF.

V usage is TRBV4-2 and J usage is TRBJ1-1, with D tentatively TRBD1 (6 bases). Germline V gene data show CDR1 as LGHNA and CDR2 as YNFKEQ. The CDR3 spans 14 residues. V was cut by 0 bases and J by 4 bases, with 9 bases left in between. Here the CDR3 reads CASSQEGGVTEAFF. The CDR3, as DNA: TGTGCCAGCAGCCAAGAAGGGGGGGTCACTGAAGCTTTCTTT.

The chain links TRBV20-1 to TRBJ2-7; no clear D gene. V was pared by 6 bases and J by 0 bases, with 18 bases between. CDR3 length: 15 residues. Germline V gene sequence: CDR1 DFQATT, CDR2 SNEGSKA (reference sequence). In DNA form, the CDR3 reads TGCAGTGCCGCCGGTTGGACGCGGTTCTCCTACGAGCAGTACTTC. The encoded protein is CSAAGWTRFSYEQYF.

With respect to this clonotype: A read error may produce the germline difference seen at one junction end. The chain couples TRBV19 to TRBJ2-5; 7 nucleotides line up with TRBD2. Germline V gene lookup returns CDR1 LNHDA and CDR2 SQIVND (reference sequence). The CDR3 spans 14 residues. The CDR3 region is CASSSRTSSETQHF. The CDR3 coding sequence is TGTGCCAGTAGTTCCCGGACTAGTTCCGAGACCCAGCACTTC.

The chain links TRBV24-1 to TRBJ2-2; D is uncertain. Germline assignment: CDR1 KGHDR and CDR2 SFDVKD. V lost 4 bases, J lost 7 bases, and 6 bases lay in between. This CDR3 contains 12 residues. As DNA, the CDR3 is TGTGCCACCAGTGACGAAATCGGGGAGCTGTTTTTT. Amino acid sequence: CATSDEIGELFF.

V usage is TRBV27 and J usage is TRBJ2-7; tentatively, D is TRBD2 (5 bases). The CDR3 runs 14 residues. Germline V gene data show CDR1 as MNHEY and CDR2 as SMNVEV (reference sequence). V was cut by 2 bases and J by 4 bases, with 12 bases left in between. CDR3 in amino acids: CASSLANDYYEQYF. The CDR3 bases are TGTGCCAGCAGTTTAGCTAACGACTATTACGAGCAGTACTTC.

This chain joins TRBV27 and TRBJ2-2, with 10 nucleotides matching TRBD2. Trimming removed 5 bases from V and 1 base from J; junction bases left unmatched: 4. Germline CDR1 MNHEY, CDR2 SMNVEV (reference sequence). The CDR3 has 16 amino acids. The CDR3 DNA follows: TGTGCCAGCAGTCTCCGACTAGCGGGGAACACCGGGGAGCTGTTTTTT. Translating gives CASSLRLAGNTGELFF.

The chain is built from TRBV29-1 and TRBJ1-2; D may be TRBD1 (6 bases). V was clipped by 7 bases and J by 2 bases, with 14 bases between them. Germline loops: CDR1 SQVTM, CDR2 ANQGSEA. CDR3 length: 13 amino acids. CDR3 bases: TGCAGCGCATCGGGGGGCGACAACTATGGCTACACCTTC. Translated: CSASGGDNYGYTF.

The J gene is TRBJ1-2, the V gene TRBV7-8; a weak D match, TRBD1 (6 bases). Germline V gene sequence: CDR1 SGHVS, CDR2 FQNEAQ. The CDR3 has 17 residues. The V end was cut by 5 bases, the J end by 3 bases, with 22 bases between. CDR3 residues: CASSAYPRDTIHYGYTF. The CDR3 nucleotides read TGTGCCAGCAGCGCCTATCCCCGGGACACGATCCACTATGGCTACACCTTC.

The rearrangement joins TRBV6-5 to TRBJ2-6; tentatively, D is TRBD1 (6 bases). Trimming stripped 6 bases from V and 0 bases from J, with 18 bases between. This CDR3 region has 18 residues. Germline V gene sequence: CDR1 MNHEY, CDR2 SVGAGI. CDR3 DNA: TGTGCCAGCAGAAACTCCCCAGGGGCTGCCTCTGGGGCCAACGTCCTGACTTTC. Its protein product is CASRNSPGAASGANVLTF.

This clonotype was counted a few times. The genes are TRBV7-3 and TRBJ2-2; tentatively, D is TRBD2 (6 bases). V gave up 5 bases and J gave up 5 bases, with 12 bases separating them. Germline V gene sequence: CDR1 SGHTA, CDR2 FQGTGA. This CDR3 region has 14 residues. The CDR3 sequence is CASSPGGGTGELFF. For the CDR3, the DNA is TGTGCCAGCAGCCCCGGTGGGGGGACCGGGGAGCTGTTTTTT.

V gene TRBV2 combines with J gene TRBJ2-1; 7 bases map to TRBD2. V lost 7 bases, J lost 4 bases, and 10 bases stayed unmatched. The germline gives CDR1 SNHLY, CDR2 FYNNEI. The CDR3 runs 15 residues. The CDR3 coding sequence is TGTGCCAGCATCATGGGACTAAGAAGTTACAATGAGCAGTTCTTC. Translation: CASIMGLRSYNEQFF.

Written as DNA, the CDR3 is TGCGCCAGCAGCCAAAGTTTCCTGAACACCGGGGAGCTGTTTTTT. As protein: CASSQSFLNTGELFF. The chain recombines TRBV4-1 with TRBJ2-2; D call uncertain. CDR1 and CDR2 from the germline V gene are MGHRA and YSYEKL. The CDR3 consists of 15 residues. V lost 2 bases and J 1 base, leaving 8 bases between the germline ends.

The chain joins TRBV6-1 to TRBJ1-1; D gene ambiguous. Between the trimmed V and J ends, which lost 0 bases and 1 base, there was a span of 9 bases. Germline V gene sequence: CDR1 MNHNS, CDR2 SASEGT. This CDR3 has 15 residues. The CDR3 sequence is CASSEALRANTEAFF. The CDR3 DNA reads as TGTGCCAGCAGTGAAGCGCTGCGGGCGAACACTGAAGCTTTCTTT.

The chain's CDR3 is CASSDIGTGKNEKLFF. CDR3 nucleotides: TGTGCCAGCAGCGACATAGGGACAGGGAAGAATGAAAAACTGTTTTTT. V and J are TRBV2 and TRBJ1-4, with TRBD1 matching over 9 bases. Germline lookup yields CDR1 SNHLY and CDR2 FYNNEI. V dropped 6 bases and J dropped 5; count of bases not matched to a gene: 10. This CDR3 spans 16 amino acids.

This chain uses TRBV5-4 with TRBJ2-4; D is unresolved. The V end lost 3 bases, the J end lost 9 bases, and 10 bases lay between the germline ends. Germline CDR1 and CDR2: SGHNT and YYREEE (reference sequence). The CDR3 spans 12 residues. As DNA, the CDR3 is TGTGCCAGCAGCTCGAAGGGTGGCATTCAGTACTTC. Translating it yields CASSSKGGIQYF.

The chain combines TRBV7-9 with TRBJ2-7, with D possibly matching TRBD2 (5 bases). The CDR3 covers 15 residues. The germline V gene has CDR1 SEHNR and CDR2 FQNEAQ (reference sequence). Trimming shortened V by 5 bases and J by 2 bases, and 16 bases separated the two germline ends. The DNA of the CDR3 is TGTGCCAGCAGCCCCCGGTACGGGGAGACCTACGAGCAGTACTTC. Encoded protein: CASSPRYGETYEQYF.

A single count supports this clonotype. This rearrangement joins TRBV12-5 to TRBJ2-3, with D perhaps TRBD1 (5 bases). V gave up 4 bases and J gave up 14 bases, with 19 bases separating them. The germline gives CDR1 LGHNT, CDR2 FRNRAP. The CDR3 is made up of 13 amino acids. CDR3 bases: TGTGCTAGTGGTTCCGGTGGGGCTTTAGAGGTGTATTTT. Translated, it gives CASGSGGALEVYF.

This clonotype showed up just once. V and J are TRBV6-2 or TRBV6-3 and TRBJ2-2; 8 bases are a match to TRBD2. This CDR3 region has 16 residues. Trimming at V came to 2 bases and at J to 6 bases, leaving 8 bases not matched to a gene. Germline CDR1 MNHEY, CDR2 SVGEGT. Written as DNA, the CDR3 is TGTGCCAGCAGTTACATGGGACTAGGAAAAGCCGGGGAGCTGTTTTTT. It translates to CASSYMGLGKAGELFF.